This TCR beta chain was identified during a study of memory CD4+ T cells and cytomegalovirus serostatus. Study as a whole: Donors were healthy Belgian adults, fewer than ten CMV seropositive and some 24 seronegative.

The assay was immunoSEQ multiplex PCR, and TCRdb's table has in-frame clones only and misses some. Among almost 45,000 clones listed, 79% were seen once. Single viable CD3+CD4+CD8-CD45RO+ cells were sorted as the memory CD4+ T cells. Positive selection with CD4 microbeads enriched total CD4+ T cells. The length of the CDR3 is 13 residues. CDR1 and CDR2 (germline): MNHEY, SMNVEV (reference sequence). Between the trimmed V and J ends, which lost 4 bases and 1 base, there was a span of 7 bases. The sequenced sample was memory CD4+ T cells from blood. This sequence joins TRBV27 and TRBJ1-1; D gene ambiguous. This TCR was recovered from an adult in good health and CMV-seronegative. In DNA, the CDR3 is TGTGCCAGCAGTTGGGCCAGGAACACTGAAGCTTTCTTT. This translates into CASSWARNTEAFF.